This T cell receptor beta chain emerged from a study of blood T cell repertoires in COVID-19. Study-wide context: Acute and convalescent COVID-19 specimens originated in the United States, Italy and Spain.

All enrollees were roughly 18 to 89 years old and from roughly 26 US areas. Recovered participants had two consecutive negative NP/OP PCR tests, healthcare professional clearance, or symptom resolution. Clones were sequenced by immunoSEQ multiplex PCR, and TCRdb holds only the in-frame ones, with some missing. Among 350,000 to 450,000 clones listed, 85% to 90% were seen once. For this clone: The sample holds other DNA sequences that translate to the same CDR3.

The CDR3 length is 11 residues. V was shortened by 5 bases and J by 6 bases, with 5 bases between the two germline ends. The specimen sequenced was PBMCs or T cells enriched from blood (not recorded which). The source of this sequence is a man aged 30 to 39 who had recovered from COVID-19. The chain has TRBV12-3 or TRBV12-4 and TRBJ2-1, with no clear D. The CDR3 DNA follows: TGTGCCAGCAGTCTAAGCAATGAGCAGTTCTTC. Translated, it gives CASSLSNEQFF.